The 4 T cell receptor beta chains given below trace back to one sample, sequenced in a study of B cell selection in AIRE deficiency. Produced via immunoSEQ multiplex PCR; TCRdb's table is partial and in-frame only. There are tens of thousands of clones in the sample; nearly 95% occur only once, and roughly 1.4% lies in the top ten. The regulatory T cell sort gate was CD4+CD25hiCD127low/negative. Sequencing input: CD4+CD25+ Tregs sorted from PBMCs. Receptors were obtained from a human donor in good health.

The J gene is TRBJ1-6, the V gene TRBV5-1; D not resolved. The germline V gene has CDR1 SGHRS and CDR2 YFSETQ. The CDR3 contains 16 residues. V lost 2 bases and J 7 bases, leaving 16 bases between the germline ends. The CDR3: CASSFEGIALNSPLHF. The DNA of the CDR3 is TGCGCCAGCAGCTTCGAGGGAATAGCCCTCAATTCACCCCTCCACTTT.

This chain uses TRBV4-2 with TRBJ1-5; 7 positions agree with TRBD1. Per germline, CDR1 LGHNA and CDR2 YNFKEQ. V was clipped by 2 bases and J by 0 bases; unmatched bases: 10. The CDR3 is made up of 18 amino acids. CDR3 DNA: TGTGCCAGCAGCCAAAACTGGGGAGGGGGCTATAGCAATCAGCCCCAGCATTTT. It specifies CASSQNWGGGYSNQPQHF.

The genes are TRBV7-3 and TRBJ2-5; D gene uncertain. Trimming took off 1 base at V and 7 bases at J, with 10 bases between the two ends. The CDR3 has 13 amino acids. Germline-derived CDR1 and CDR2 are SGHTA and FQGTGA. The CDR3 region is CASSLMPSGTQYF. The CDR3 nucleotides are TGTGCCAGCAGCTTAATGCCGTCGGGGACCCAGTACTTC.

The chain uses TRBV5-6 and TRBJ2-6, with 7 bases lining up with TRBD2. V shed 1 base, J shed 2 bases, and the junction held 3 bases outside the gene matches. The CDR3 has 16 amino acids. Germline V lookup: CDR1 SGHDT, CDR2 YYEEEE. The CDR3 region is CASSLPGRAGANVLTF. CDR3 DNA sequence: TGTGCCAGCAGCTTGCCAGGGAGGGCTGGGGCCAACGTCCTGACTTTC.